This T cell receptor beta chain was observed in a study of blood T cell repertoires in COVID-19. Across the study: From the United States, Italy and Spain came samples of acute and convalescent COVID-19. T cells, B-cell-depleted T cells, or PBMCs supplied cDNA or gDNA.

In the authors' workflow: It was from reference gene primer amplification that nucleated cell counts were estimated. Libraries were prepared by immunoSEQ multiplex PCR; TCRdb keeps only in-frame clonotypes and omits some of them. V and J calls and clone size come straight from that table; D and trimming were deduced from the DNA. The table includes about 120,000 clones, about 85% detected once. This CDR3 is built from 15 residues. V dropped 0 bases and J dropped 4 bases, with 13 bases sitting between them. Germline-derived CDR1 and CDR2 are MNHEY and SVGAGI. This receptor was taken from a man of 80 years or more with acute or convalescent COVID-19. The chain employs TRBV6-5 and TRBJ2-7, with no clear D. The sequencing input was peripheral blood. The CDR3 loop reads CASSYSSLGAYEQYF. Here the CDR3 DNA reads TGTGCCAGCAGTTACTCGTCCCTGGGCGCTTACGAGCAGTACTTC.